The 25 T cell receptor beta chains presented below share a single source sample, sequenced in a study of vaccination and CD4 T cells after COVID-19. As to treatment: approximately 11-day PBMC culture with coronavirus spike peptide pools or control peptides (ViraFEST assay). Scientists ran DNA taken from cultured CD4+ T cells through the Oncomine TCR Beta short-read assay for sequencing. TCRdb used MiXCR to reprocess the PCR reads, holding one entry per CDR3 protein. The data contain thousands of distinct CDR3 sequences, approximately 22% of them seen just once; the ten biggest clones take up 40% to 60%. Their specific antigens are unknown. The source material was CD4+ T cells from blood, cultured in vitro, sampled after SARS-CoV-2 vaccination. Receptors were obtained from a human donor who had recovered from COVID-19.

The V call is TRBV7-6, the J call TRBJ1-1, with D unclear. V dropped 4 bases and J dropped 7 bases, with 10 bases sitting between them. Looked up from germline, CDR1 is SGHVS and CDR2 is FNYEAQ. This CDR3 spans 12 amino acids. CDR3 residues: CASSSSGIEAFF. CDR3 in DNA: TGTGCCAGCAGCTCCTCGGGGATTGAAGCTTTCTTT.

This chain joins TRBV18 and TRBJ1-2; the D is unclear. V gave up 2 bases and J gave up 0 bases, with 10 bases separating them. The CDR3 loop spans 15 amino acids. Per the germline V gene, CDR1 is KGHSH and CDR2 is LQKENI. CDR3 loop: CASSPGSQPNYGYTF. In nucleotides, the CDR3 is TGTGCCAGCTCACCAGGCTCACAGCCTAACTATGGCTACACCTTC.

J is TRBJ2-7 and V is TRBV19; perhaps D is TRBD1 or TRBD2 (7 bases each). This CDR3 spans 18 amino acids. Trimming cost V 3 bases and J 3 bases, with 24 bases left between them. Germline CDR1 reads LNHDA; CDR2 reads SQIVND (reference sequence). As DNA, the CDR3 is TGTGCCAGTAGTATGAGGAGTATGGGGGCCAGGGGGGGCTACGAGCAGTACTTC. This translates into CASSMRSMGARGGYEQYF.

V usage is TRBV4-2 and J usage is TRBJ1-2; D perhaps matches TRBD1 (6 bases). The CDR3 is 15 residues long. Per the germline V gene, CDR1 is LGHNA and CDR2 is YNFKEQ. Trimming took off 0 bases at V and 4 bases at J, with 12 bases between the two ends. Here the CDR3 reads CASSQDAVGGYGYTF. The CDR3 DNA is TGTGCCAGCAGCCAAGATGCCGTAGGGGGCTATGGCTACACCTTC.

This clonotype has just a few counts. This chain uses TRBV29-1 with TRBJ2-7; D call uncertain. Germline CDR1 and CDR2: SQVTM and ANQGSEA. This CDR3 comprises 11 residues. Between the trimmed V and J ends, which lost 1 base and 3 bases, there was a span of 4 bases. The CDR3 DNA is TGCAGCGTTGAAGGAGACTACGAGCAGTACTTC. The encoded protein is CSVEGDYEQYF.

By its share, this clonotype is large. The chain carries TRBV20-1 and TRBJ2-3; the match to TRBD2 covers 11 bases. Trimming cost V 3 bases and J 4 bases; bases outside gene matches: 9. Germline V gives CDR1 DFQATT, CDR2 SNEGSKA (reference sequence). This CDR3 is built from 16 residues. The CDR3 here is CSARGIAGGPPDTQYF. DNA for the CDR3: TGCAGTGCTAGGGGGATAGCGGGGGGGCCGCCAGATACGCAGTATTTT.

The gene calls are TRBV5-8 and TRBJ1-1, with D possibly TRBD1 on 5 matching bases. This CDR3 region has 14 residues. The V end was cut by 4 bases, the J end by 10 bases, with 20 bases between. Germline V gene sequence: CDR1 SGHTS, CDR2 YDEGEE. In DNA, the CDR3 is TGTGCCAGCAGCACATACCGGGACTCCGGGGCAGCTTTCTTT. It encodes CASSTYRDSGAAFF.

This chain links TRBV27 with TRBJ1-1; 7 bases are a match to TRBD1. Germline V gene sequence: CDR1 MNHEY, CDR2 SMNVEV (reference sequence). CDR3 length: 14 amino acids. Losses at the gene ends were 3 bases for V and 7 bases for J; bases not matched to a gene: 8. CDR3 coding DNA: TGTGCCAGCAGTTTGGGGATCGGGACAGTTGAAGCTTTCTTT. Translating gives CASSLGIGTVEAFF.

Only a few counts were recorded for this clonotype. The rearrangement links TRBV15 to TRBJ2-2; D not resolved. Germline CDR1 reads LNHNV; CDR2 reads YYDKDF (reference sequence). The CDR3 covers 11 residues. The V and J ends lost 4 bases and 7 bases respectively, with 4 bases between them. The CDR3 bases are TGTGCCACCAGCAAGTTCGGGGAGCTGTTTTTT. Translation gives CATSKFGELFF.

This clonotype showed up just a few times. CDR3 amino acids: CASSLRVVDSSREQYF. Here the CDR3 DNA reads TGTGCCAGCAGCTTACGGGTTGTAGACTCTTCGCGCGAGCAGTACTTC. The rearrangement joins TRBV7-8 to TRBJ2-7; unclear D gene. The CDR3 totals 16 residues. Germline assignment: CDR1 SGHVS and CDR2 FQNEAQ. Trimming removed 2 bases at V and 6 bases at J, with 20 bases between.

J is TRBJ1-2 and V is TRBV14; D not certain. Germline V gene data show CDR1 as SGHDN and CDR2 as FVKESK. Trimming took off 4 bases at V and 5 bases at J, with 8 bases between the two ends. The CDR3 contains 12 residues. The CDR3 bases are TGTGCCAGCAGCCCCTCCTCATATGGCTACACCTTC. This gives the protein CASSPSSYGYTF.

In its sample, this clonotype was seen a few times. The V gene is TRBV6-5, the J gene TRBJ2-1; weak D call: TRBD2 (6 bases). CDR3 length equals 15 residues. The germline V gene has CDR1 MNHEY and CDR2 SVGAGI. Trimming removed 2 bases from V and 2 bases from J, with 10 bases in between. The DNA for the CDR3 is TGTGCCAGCAGTTACGAGGCGGGGACCTACAATGAGCAGTTCTTC. It yields the protein CASSYEAGTYNEQFF.

The rearrangement joins TRBV20-1 to TRBJ2-1, with D unresolved. V shed 4 bases and J shed 8 bases, with 12 bases lying between them. CDR1 is DFQATT, CDR2 SNEGSKA, per germline (reference sequence). CDR3 length: 12 residues. In DNA, the CDR3 is TGCAGTGCTATTCTTCTACGGGATGAGCAGTTCTTC. Amino acids: CSAILLRDEQFF.

The rearrangement links TRBV28 to TRBJ2-7; D possibly corresponds to TRBD2 (5 bases). This CDR3 has 15 residues. Looked up from germline, CDR1 is MDHEN and CDR2 is SYDVKM. V lost 5 bases and J lost 6, with 20 bases in between. This chain's CDR3 is CASSQSGGPRGEQYF. CDR3 DNA: TGTGCCAGCAGTCAGTCAGGCGGTCCTCGGGGCGAGCAGTACTTC.

The gene calls are TRBV6-5 and TRBJ2-2; either TRBD1 or TRBD2 may fit D (5 bases each). Germline assignment: CDR1 MNHEY and CDR2 SVGAGI. CDR3 length equals 13 residues. Trimming stripped 4 bases from V and 8 bases from J, with 11 bases between. The CDR3 protein is CASSFGGKGELFF. CDR3 bases: TGTGCCAGCAGTTTTGGGGGAAAGGGGGAGCTGTTTTTT.

The gene calls are TRBV6-2 or TRBV6-3 and TRBJ2-2; weak D call: TRBD2 (7 bases). Germline assignment: CDR1 MNHEY and CDR2 SVGEGT. The CDR3 length is 15 residues. V lost 2 bases to trimming and J lost 9 bases, with 16 bases between them. CDR3 in amino acids: CASSYPGGTTRELFF. The CDR3 region has the DNA TGTGCCAGCAGTTACCCCGGGGGGACAACGAGGGAGCTGTTTTTT.

By sample share, this clonotype is medium-sized. This chain connects TRBV7-8 to TRBJ2-7; 10 bases align to TRBD1. This CDR3 comprises 16 residues. V shed 1 base, J shed 4 bases, and the junction held 7 bases outside the gene matches. CDR1 and CDR2 (germline): SGHVS, FQNEAQ. CDR3 nucleotide sequence: TGTGCCAGCAGCTTAGGGGGACAGGGGTTGGGTTACGAGCAGTACTTC. Residues: CASSLGGQGLGYEQYF. The full variable domain, rest sourced from reference TRBV7-8 and TRBJ2-7, is GAGVSQSPRYKVAKRGQDVALRCDPISGHVSLFWYQQALGQGPEFLTYFQNEAQLDKSGLPSDRFFAERPEGSVSTLKIQRTQQEDSAVYLCASSLGGQGLGYEQYFGPGTRLTVT.

V is TRBV5-4 and J is TRBJ2-7, with 10 bases aligning to TRBD1. The junction had 8 bases not matched to a gene; V was cut back by 4 bases and J by 4 bases. Per germline, CDR1 SGHNT and CDR2 YYREEE (reference sequence). CDR3 length: 15 residues. CDR3 DNA sequence: TGTGCCAGCAGCGCGCCCCCGGGACAGGGGTACGAGCAGTACTTC. It translates to CASSAPPGQGYEQYF.

This clonotype has just a few counts. This sequence joins TRBV6-1 and TRBJ2-3; D perhaps matches TRBD1 (6 bases). Trimming took off 6 bases at V and 0 bases at J, with 10 bases between the two ends. Germline V gene sequence: CDR1 MNHNS, CDR2 SASEGT. The CDR3 contains 14 residues. The CDR3 coding sequence is TGTGCCAGCAGGGTGGGACAAAGCACAGATACGCAGTATTTT. Translation gives CASRVGQSTDTQYF.

The rearrangement uses TRBV28 and TRBJ2-7; D uncertain. Between the trimmed V and J ends, which lost 5 bases and 2 bases, there was a span of 16 bases. This CDR3 is 15 amino acids long. Germline V gene data show CDR1 as MDHEN and CDR2 as SYDVKM. The CDR3 DNA follows: TGTGCCAGCAGTGAATGGGGTGGCCTAACCTACGAGCAGTACTTC. It specifies CASSEWGGLTYEQYF.

This clonotype was observed many times. This rearrangement joins TRBV20-1 to TRBJ1-2; 8 positions agree with TRBD1. J was trimmed by 4 bases and V by 8 bases; bases with no gene match: 12. Germline V lookup: CDR1 DFQATT, CDR2 SNEGSKA (reference sequence). CDR3 length: 14 amino acids. DNA of the CDR3: TGCAGTCCCGACTTCAGGGGGCGCGGCTATGGCTACACCTTC. Its translation is CSPDFRGRGYGYTF.

The chain has TRBV27 and TRBJ2-6; D gene unclear. Trimming shortened V by 5 bases and J by 0 bases, and 20 bases separated the two germline ends. This CDR3 spans 19 amino acids. The germline CDR1 and CDR2 sequences are MNHEY and SMNVEV (reference sequence). CDR3 amino acids: CASSPRSSMGGSGANVLTF. In DNA, the CDR3 is TGTGCCAGCAGTCCTCGATCAAGTATGGGTGGCTCTGGGGCCAACGTCCTGACTTTC.

DNA for the CDR3: TGCGCCAGCAGCCAAGAAGGATGGCGGGGAGAAGCTTTCTTT. It specifies CASSQEGWRGEAFF. V and J are TRBV4-3 and TRBJ1-1, with unresolved D. Between the trimmed V and J ends, which lost 0 bases and 8 bases, there was a span of 13 bases. This CDR3 contains 14 residues. Germline CDR1 reads LGHNA; CDR2 reads YSLEER.

This clonotype has ten or more counts. J is TRBJ1-2 and V is TRBV7-2; D gene unclear. Per the germline V gene, CDR1 is SGHTA and CDR2 is FQGNSA. The CDR3 has 13 residues. Trimming removed 4 bases from V and 11 bases from J, with 17 bases in between. Here the CDR3 reads CASSWTLEGRYTF. CDR3 in DNA: TGTGCCAGCAGCTGGACCCTGGAAGGCAGGTACACCTTC.

J is TRBJ2-3 and V is TRBV7-2; 8 nucleotides match TRBD2. The J segment lost 4 bases and the V segment lost 0 bases, leaving 9 bases of the junction unmatched. The CDR3 contains 17 residues. The germline CDR1 and CDR2 sequences are SGHTA and FQGNSA. The CDR3 spells CASSLAGGAFSPDTQYF. The DNA of the CDR3 is TGTGCCAGCAGCTTAGCCGGGGGGGCGTTTTCGCCAGATACGCAGTATTTT.